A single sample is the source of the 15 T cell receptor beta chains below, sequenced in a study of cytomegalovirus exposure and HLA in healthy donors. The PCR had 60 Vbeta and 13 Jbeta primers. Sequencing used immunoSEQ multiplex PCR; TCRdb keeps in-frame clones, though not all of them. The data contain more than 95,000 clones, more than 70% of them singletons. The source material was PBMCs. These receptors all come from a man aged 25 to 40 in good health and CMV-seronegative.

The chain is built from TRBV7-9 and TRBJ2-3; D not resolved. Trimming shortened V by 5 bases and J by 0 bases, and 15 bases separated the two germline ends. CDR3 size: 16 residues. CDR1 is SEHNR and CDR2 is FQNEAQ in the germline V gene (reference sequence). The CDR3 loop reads CASSPPYRFSTDTQYF. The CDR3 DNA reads TGTGCCAGCAGCCCCCCCTACCGGTTTAGCACAGATACGCAGTATTTT.

The CDR3 DNA reads TGTGCCAGCTCACCACCGGGGGCAGGGGGGCAGCCCCAGCATTTT. This codes for CASSPPGAGGQPQHF. This chain uses TRBV18 with TRBJ1-5, with 7 bases that match TRBD1. V lost 0 bases to trimming and J lost 7 bases; unmatched junction nucleotides: 6. This CDR3 contains 15 residues. Germline assignment: CDR1 KGHSH and CDR2 LQKENI. Using reference TRBV18 and TRBJ1-5 for the parts outside the CDR3, the full variable domain is NAGVMQNPRHLVRRRGQEARLRCSPMKGHSHVYWYRQLPEEGLKFMVYLQKENIIDESGMPKERFSAEFPKEGPSILRIQQVVRGDSAAYFCASSPPGAGGQPQHFGDGTRLSIL.

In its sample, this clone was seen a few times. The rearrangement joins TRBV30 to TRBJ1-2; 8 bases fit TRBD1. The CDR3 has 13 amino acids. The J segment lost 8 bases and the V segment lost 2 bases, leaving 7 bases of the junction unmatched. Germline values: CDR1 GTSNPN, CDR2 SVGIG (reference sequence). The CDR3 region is CAWSRDRPRGYTF. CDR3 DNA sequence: TGTGCCTGGAGTCGGGACAGGCCGAGGGGCTACACCTTC.

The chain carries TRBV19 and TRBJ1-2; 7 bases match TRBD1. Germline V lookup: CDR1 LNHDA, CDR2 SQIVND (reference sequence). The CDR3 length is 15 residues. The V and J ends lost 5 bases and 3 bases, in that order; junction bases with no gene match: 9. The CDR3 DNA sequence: TGTGCCAGTAGTCCCAGGATTACAGGGGACTATGGCTACACCTTC. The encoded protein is CASSPRITGDYGYTF.

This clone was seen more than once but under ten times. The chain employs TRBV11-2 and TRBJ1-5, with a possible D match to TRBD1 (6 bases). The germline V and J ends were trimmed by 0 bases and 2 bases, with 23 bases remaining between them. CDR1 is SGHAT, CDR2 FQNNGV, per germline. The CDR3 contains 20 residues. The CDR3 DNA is TGTGCCAGCAGCTTAGACCCACTCTACAGGGAATTAAGGCGCAATCAGCCCCAGCATTTT. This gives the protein CASSLDPLYRELRRNQPQHF.

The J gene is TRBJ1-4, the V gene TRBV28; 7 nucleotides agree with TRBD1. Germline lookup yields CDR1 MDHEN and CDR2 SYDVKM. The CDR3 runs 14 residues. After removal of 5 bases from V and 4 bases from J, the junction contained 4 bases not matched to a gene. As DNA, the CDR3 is TGTGCCAGCAGTGCGGGACAGCATAATGAAAAACTGTTTTTT. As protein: CASSAGQHNEKLFF.

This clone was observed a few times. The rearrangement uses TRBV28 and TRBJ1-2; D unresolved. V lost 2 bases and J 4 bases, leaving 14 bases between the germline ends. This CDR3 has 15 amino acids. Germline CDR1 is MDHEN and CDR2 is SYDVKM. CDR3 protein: CASSLRYQLVYGYTF. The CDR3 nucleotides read TGTGCCAGCAGTTTACGATATCAACTTGTCTATGGCTACACCTTC.

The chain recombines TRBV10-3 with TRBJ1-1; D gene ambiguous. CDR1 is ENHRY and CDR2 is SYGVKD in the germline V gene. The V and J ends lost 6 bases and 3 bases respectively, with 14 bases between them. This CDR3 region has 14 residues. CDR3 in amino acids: CAIRTLETDTEAFF. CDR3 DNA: TGTGCCATCAGAACACTAGAGACGGACACTGAAGCTTTCTTT.

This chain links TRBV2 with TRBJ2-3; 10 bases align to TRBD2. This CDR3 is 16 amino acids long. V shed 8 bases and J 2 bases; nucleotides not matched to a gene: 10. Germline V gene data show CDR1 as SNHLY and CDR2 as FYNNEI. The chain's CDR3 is CASRGLAGGLTDTQYF. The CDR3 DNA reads TGTGCCAGCCGGGGATTAGCGGGGGGCCTCACAGATACGCAGTATTTT.

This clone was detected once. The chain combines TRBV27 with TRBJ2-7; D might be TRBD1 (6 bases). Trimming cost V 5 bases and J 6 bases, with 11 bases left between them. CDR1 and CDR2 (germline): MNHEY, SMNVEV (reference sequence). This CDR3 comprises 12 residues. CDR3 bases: TGTGCCAGCAGTGGGACATCAGGCGAGCAGTACTTC. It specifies CASSGTSGEQYF.

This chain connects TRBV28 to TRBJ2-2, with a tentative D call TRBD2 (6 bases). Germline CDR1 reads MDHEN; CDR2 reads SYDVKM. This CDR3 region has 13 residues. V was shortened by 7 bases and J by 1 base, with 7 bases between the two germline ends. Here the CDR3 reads CASTGGNTGELFF. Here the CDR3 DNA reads TGTGCCAGCACCGGGGGGAACACCGGGGAGCTGTTTTTT.

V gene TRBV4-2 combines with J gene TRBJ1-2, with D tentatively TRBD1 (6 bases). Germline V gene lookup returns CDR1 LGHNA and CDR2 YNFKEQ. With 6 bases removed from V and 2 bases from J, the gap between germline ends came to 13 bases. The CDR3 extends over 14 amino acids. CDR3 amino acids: CASSQAGENYGYTF. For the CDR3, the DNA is TGTGCCAGCAGTCAGGCAGGGGAAAACTATGGCTACACCTTC.

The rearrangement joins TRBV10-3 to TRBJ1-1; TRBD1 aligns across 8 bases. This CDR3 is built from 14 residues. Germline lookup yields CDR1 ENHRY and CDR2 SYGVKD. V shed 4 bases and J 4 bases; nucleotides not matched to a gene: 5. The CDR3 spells CAISGQGKVTEAFF. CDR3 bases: TGTGCCATCAGTGGACAGGGGAAAGTCACTGAAGCTTTCTTT.

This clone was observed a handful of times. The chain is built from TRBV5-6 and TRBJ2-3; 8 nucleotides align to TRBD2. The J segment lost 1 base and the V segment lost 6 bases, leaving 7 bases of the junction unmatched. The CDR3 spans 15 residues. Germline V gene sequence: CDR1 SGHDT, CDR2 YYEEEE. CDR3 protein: CASTLDSGGTDTQYF. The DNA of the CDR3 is TGTGCCAGCACCCTAGATAGCGGGGGCACAGATACGCAGTATTTT.

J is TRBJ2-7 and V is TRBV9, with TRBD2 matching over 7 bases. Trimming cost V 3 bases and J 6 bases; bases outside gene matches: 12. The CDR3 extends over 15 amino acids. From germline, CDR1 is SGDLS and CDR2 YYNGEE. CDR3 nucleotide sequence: TGTGCCAGCAGCGCTTCCGGGACTACCTCGGGCGAGCAGTACTTC. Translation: CASSASGTTSGEQYF.